This T cell receptor beta chain came from a study of vaccination effects on CD4 cells after COVID-19. TCRdb's table, derived via immunoSEQ multiplex PCR, lists solely in-frame clones and lacks some. In the table there are fewer than 35,000 clones, 74% of which are singletons. ViraFEST assay sequencing came after antigen-specific CD4+ T cells were expanded with viral peptide pools. Following culture for more than 9 days, CD4+ T cells were isolated. All study participants received two doses of BNT162b2 or mRNA-1273 vaccine. Concerning this clone itself: Its antigen remains unidentified.

The V and J ends lost 5 bases and 0 bases, in that order; junction bases with no gene match: 7. CDR1 is LNHDA and CDR2 is SQIVND in the germline V gene (reference sequence). The CDR3 has 16 residues. Sequences were derived from CD4+ T cells from PBMCs cultured with HCoV-229E spike peptides, sampled after COVID-19 vaccination. This receptor was identified in a human donor who received a COVID-19 vaccine. The V and J genes are TRBV19 and TRBJ1-3; 7 bases map to TRBD1. The DNA for the CDR3 is TGTGCCAGTAGTGGGGCAGGGGGGAGCTCTGGAAACACCATATATTTT. It yields the protein CASSGAGGSSGNTIYF.